This T cell receptor beta chain was identified during a study of blood T cell repertoires in COVID-19. The CDR3 sequence is 16 residues long. V dropped 6 bases and J dropped 2 bases, with 19 bases sitting between them. CDR1 is SNHLY and CDR2 is FYNNEI in the germline V gene. Using immunoSEQ multiplex PCR, the repertoire was profiled, and TCRdb retains in-frame clones only, with some absent. The table has about 100,000 clones, about 91% seen once. The sample taken for sequencing was peripheral blood. The chain carries TRBV2 and TRBJ1-2; tentatively, D is TRBD1 (5 bases). This receptor was obtained from a human donor in a cohort sampled during active COVID-19. In nucleotides, the CDR3 is TGTGCCAGCAGGCCGGGGGTGGGGCAGAGAAACTATGGCTACACCTTC. The encoded protein is CASRPGVGQRNYGYTF.